Following are 14 T cell receptor beta chains from one sample sequenced in a study of human T cells and chemical hapten exposure. TCRdb re-called the RACE reads with MiXCR, one entry per CDR3 protein. The sample yields about 100,000 distinct CDR3 sequences, 9.5% to 11% seen once. Stated time point: patch test 1, 2 weeks after DPC sensitization. The treatment here: therapeutic diphenylcyclopropenone sensitization with weekly scalp DPC. This sample comprised whole blood, obtained in connection with sensitization to the hapten diphenylcyclopropenone (DPC). Every receptor here comes from a woman aged 40 to 55 with alopecia areata. Some clones in this sample may be carry-over from other donors' samples.

In its sample, this clonotype was seen many times. V is TRBV6-2 or TRBV6-3 and J is TRBJ1-1, with TRBD1 matching over 7 bases. The ends lost 0 bases at V and 1 base at J; junction bases unmatched: 5. This CDR3 contains 16 residues. Germline CDR1 is MNHEY and CDR2 is SVGEGT. CDR3 protein: CASSYSKRQGNTEAFF. DNA for the CDR3: TGTGCCAGCAGTTACTCAAAACGACAGGGGAACACTGAAGCTTTCTTT.

This clonotype appeared many times. The chain carries TRBV6-5 and TRBJ2-3; maybe TRBD2 (5 bases). CDR1 and CDR2 from the germline V gene are MNHEY and SVGAGI. The CDR3 sequence is 16 residues long. V lost 2 bases, J lost 1 base, and 13 bases lay in between. CDR3 coding DNA: TGTGCCAGCAGTTACCCGAGCGGAGCAGGCACAGATACGCAGTATTTT. This codes for CASSYPSGAGTDTQYF.

The rearrangement joins TRBV20-1 to TRBJ1-1; D is perhaps TRBD1 (5 bases). The CDR3 is 14 amino acids. Trimming cost V 3 bases and J 0 bases, with 11 bases left between them. CDR1 and CDR2 from the germline V gene are DFQATT and SNEGSKA (reference sequence). CDR3 sequence (DNA): TGCAGTGCTAGGGGGGTTATCATGAACACTGAAGCTTTCTTT. Its protein product is CSARGVIMNTEAFF.

A word on this clonotype: It is unclear where the CDR3 begins or ends on the DNA, so no DNA is shown, and the CDR3 is as TCRdb lists it. V usage is TRBV6-2 or TRBV6-3 and J usage is TRBJ2-2; TRBD1 is the table's D call, not checked against the DNA. The CDR3 region is 15 residues in length, termini included. CDR1 MNHEY and CDR2 SVGEGT come from the germline V gene. The CDR3: CASRKGGSTPGSCFF.

This clonotype was observed many times. V and J are TRBV5-4 and TRBJ2-1; 9 bases align to TRBD1. Germline V gene data show CDR1 as SGHNT and CDR2 as YYREEE (reference sequence). Trimming cost V 2 bases and J 5 bases; bases outside gene matches: 5. The CDR3 is 15 residues long. DNA for the CDR3: TGTGCCAGCAGCTTCCTGGGACAGGGAGACAATGAGCAGTTCTTC. Its translation is CASSFLGQGDNEQFF. Drawing the rest from reference TRBV5-4 and TRBJ2-1, the complete variable domain is ETGVTQSPTHLIKTRGQQVTLRCSSQSGHNTVSWYQQALGQGPQFIFQYYREEENGRGNFPPRFSGLQFPNYSSELNVNALELDDSALYLCASSFLGQGDNEQFFGPGTRLTVL.

This clonotype was counted at least ten times. The rearrangement links TRBV12-3 or TRBV12-4 to TRBJ2-3, with 8 bases that match TRBD2. CDR3 length equals 15 residues. After removal of 5 bases from V and 1 base from J, the junction contained 5 bases not matched to a gene. Written as DNA, the CDR3 is TGTGCCAGCAGTCCTTCAGCGGGAGGCACAGATACGCAGTATTTT. Translating it yields CASSPSAGGTDTQYF.

In regard to this clonotype: A read error may explain this, as a much larger clone is one base away. The gene calls are TRBV11-2 and TRBJ2-7; 8 nucleotides agree with TRBD2. The CDR3 has 14 residues. Per the germline V gene, CDR1 is SGHAT and CDR2 is FQNNGV. CDR3 bases: TGTGCCAGCAGCTTAGGGGGACTAGGTTACGAGCAGCACTTC. It translates to CASSLGGLGYEQHF.

This chain uses TRBV29-1 with TRBJ1-1, with 9 bases matching TRBD1. Germline V lookup: CDR1 SQVTM, CDR2 ANQGSEA. CDR3 length equals 13 residues. Trimming cost V 6 bases and J 3 bases; bases outside gene matches: 5. The CDR3 bases are TGCAGCGTGTGGGACAGGGAGCACACTGAAGCTTTCTTT. Amino acid sequence: CSVWDREHTEAFF.

The DNA for the CDR3 is TGTGCCAGCACCGACTCCGGGGGCAATCAGCCCCAGCATTTT. Translating gives CASTDSGGNQPQHF. This sequence joins TRBV6-6 and TRBJ1-5; D not certain. Deletions cut 7 bases from V and 2 bases from J, with 12 bases between. CDR3 length: 14 residues. Germline V lookup: CDR1 MNHNY, CDR2 SVGAGI (reference sequence).

The rearrangement uses TRBV29-1 and TRBJ1-1; maybe TRBD1 (5 bases). V gave up 2 bases and J gave up 1 base, with 8 bases separating them. CDR1 and CDR2 from the germline V gene are SQVTM and ANQGSEA. The CDR3 has 13 amino acids. CDR3 bases: TGCAGCGTTGAAAGGGGCGGGAACACTGAAGCTTTCTTT. Encoded protein: CSVERGGNTEAFF.

This clonotype was recorded many times. J is TRBJ2-1 and V is TRBV19; a weak D match, TRBD2 (7 bases). This CDR3 has 15 residues. V lost 3 bases to trimming and J lost 9 bases, with 18 bases between them. Germline V gene data show CDR1 as LNHDA and CDR2 as SQIVND (reference sequence). In DNA, the CDR3 is TGTGCCAGTAGTATTAGGGCGGGGGCCTTGGGTGAGCAGTTCTTC. Its protein is CASSIRAGALGEQFF.

This clonotype was seen only a few times. This chain connects TRBV18 to TRBJ1-5; 10 bases fit TRBD1. CDR3 size: 15 residues. CDR1 is KGHSH and CDR2 is LQKENI in the germline V gene. V lost 4 bases and J lost 5; bases outside the gene matches: 5. In nucleotides, the CDR3 is TGTGCCAGCTCACTGGGGACAGGGGTAGATCAGCCCCAGCATTTT. Its protein product is CASSLGTGVDQPQHF.

The V and J genes are TRBV20-1 and TRBJ1-1, with a possible D match to TRBD1 (5 bases). The CDR3 has 16 residues. From germline, CDR1 is DFQATT and CDR2 SNEGSKA (reference sequence). V was shortened by 0 bases and J by 0 bases, with 14 bases between the two germline ends. For the CDR3, the DNA is TGCAGTGCTAGAGATTTGAGGGGTCGAATGAACACTGAAGCTTTCTTT. Protein sequence: CSARDLRGRMNTEAFF.

The gene calls are TRBV20-1 and TRBJ1-1, with D perhaps TRBD1 (6 bases). The CDR3 runs to 14 residues. Germline V gene lookup returns CDR1 DFQATT and CDR2 SNEGSKA (reference sequence). V lost 5 bases and J lost 2, with 15 bases in between. The chain's CDR3 is CSARTWGANTEAFF. The CDR3 DNA is TGCAGTGCTCGTACTTGGGGGGCCAACACTGAAGCTTTCTTT.